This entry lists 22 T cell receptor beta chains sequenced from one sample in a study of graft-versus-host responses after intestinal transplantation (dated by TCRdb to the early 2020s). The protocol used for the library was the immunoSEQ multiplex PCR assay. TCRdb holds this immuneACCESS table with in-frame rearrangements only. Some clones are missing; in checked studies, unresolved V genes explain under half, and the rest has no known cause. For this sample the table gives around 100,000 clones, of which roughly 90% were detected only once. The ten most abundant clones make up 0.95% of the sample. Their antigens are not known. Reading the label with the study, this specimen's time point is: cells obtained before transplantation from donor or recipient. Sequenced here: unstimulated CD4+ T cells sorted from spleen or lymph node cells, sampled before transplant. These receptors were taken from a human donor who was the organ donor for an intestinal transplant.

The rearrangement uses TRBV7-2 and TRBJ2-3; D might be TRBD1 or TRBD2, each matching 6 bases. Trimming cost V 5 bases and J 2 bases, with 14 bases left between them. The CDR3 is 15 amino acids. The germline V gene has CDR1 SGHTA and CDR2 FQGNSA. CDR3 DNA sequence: TGTGCCAGCAGCCCCATACGGGGGCCCACAGATACGCAGTATTTT. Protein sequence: CASSPIRGPTDTQYF.

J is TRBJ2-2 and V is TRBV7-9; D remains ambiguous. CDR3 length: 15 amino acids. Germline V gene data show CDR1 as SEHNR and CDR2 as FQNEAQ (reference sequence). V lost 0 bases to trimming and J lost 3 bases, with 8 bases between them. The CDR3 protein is CASSLAEIHTGELFF. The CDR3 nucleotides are TGTGCCAGCAGCTTAGCGGAGATTCACACCGGGGAGCTGTTTTTT.

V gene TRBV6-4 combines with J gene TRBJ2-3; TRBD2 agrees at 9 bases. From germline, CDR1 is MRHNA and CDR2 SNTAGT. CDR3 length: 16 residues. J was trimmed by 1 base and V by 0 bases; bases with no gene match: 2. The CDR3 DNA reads TGTGCCAGCAGTGACTCGTCTAGCGGGGGCACAGATACGCAGTATTTT. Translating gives CASSDSSSGGTDTQYF.

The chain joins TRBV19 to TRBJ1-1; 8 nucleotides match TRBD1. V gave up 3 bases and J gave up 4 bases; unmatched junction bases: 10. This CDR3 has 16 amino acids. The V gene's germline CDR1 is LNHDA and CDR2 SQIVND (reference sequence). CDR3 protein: CASSISEGQGATEAFF. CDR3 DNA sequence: TGTGCCAGTAGTATCTCTGAGGGGCAGGGGGCCACTGAAGCTTTCTTT.

DNA for the CDR3: TGTGCCAGCACGCGGGGGGGCGACTACAATGAGCAGTTCTTC. As protein: CASTRGGDYNEQFF. The chain recombines TRBV7-2 with TRBJ2-1, with 9 bases lining up with TRBD2. V shed 7 bases, J shed 3 bases, and the junction held 4 bases outside the gene matches. The CDR3 totals 14 residues. Germline V gives CDR1 SGHTA, CDR2 FQGNSA.

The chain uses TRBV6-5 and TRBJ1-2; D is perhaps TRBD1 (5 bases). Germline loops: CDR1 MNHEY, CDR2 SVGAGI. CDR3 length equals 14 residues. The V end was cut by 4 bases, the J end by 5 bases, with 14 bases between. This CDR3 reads CASSFRGSGYGYTF. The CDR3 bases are TGTGCCAGCAGTTTTAGGGGTTCGGGGTATGGCTACACCTTC.

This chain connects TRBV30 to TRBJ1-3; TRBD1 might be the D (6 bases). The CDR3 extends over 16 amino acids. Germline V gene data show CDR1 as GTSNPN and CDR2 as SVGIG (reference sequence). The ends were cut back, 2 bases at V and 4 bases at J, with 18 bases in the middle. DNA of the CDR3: TGTGCCTGGAGTAGGGGCGGGGGGCCGTCCGGAAACACCATATATTTT. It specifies CAWSRGGGPSGNTIYF.

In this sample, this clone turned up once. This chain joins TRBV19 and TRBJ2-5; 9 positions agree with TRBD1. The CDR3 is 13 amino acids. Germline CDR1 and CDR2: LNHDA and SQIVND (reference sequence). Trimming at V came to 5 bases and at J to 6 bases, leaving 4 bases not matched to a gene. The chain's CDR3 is CASSLDRGKTQYF. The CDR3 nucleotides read TGTGCCAGTAGTCTGGACAGGGGAAAGACCCAGTACTTC.

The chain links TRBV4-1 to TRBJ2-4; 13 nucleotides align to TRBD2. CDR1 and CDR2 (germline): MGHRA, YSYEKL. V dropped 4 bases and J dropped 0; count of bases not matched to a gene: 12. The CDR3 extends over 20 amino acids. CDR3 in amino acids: CASSRHILAGGTLAKNIQYF. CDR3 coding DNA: TGCGCCAGCAGCCGCCATATACTAGCGGGGGGGACGTTAGCCAAAAACATTCAGTACTTC.

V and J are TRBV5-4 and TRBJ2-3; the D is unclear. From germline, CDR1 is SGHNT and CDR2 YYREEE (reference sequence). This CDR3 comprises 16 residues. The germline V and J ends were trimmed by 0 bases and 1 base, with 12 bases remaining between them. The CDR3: CASSLEMNRRTDTQYF. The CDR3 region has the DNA TGTGCCAGCAGCTTGGAAATGAACAGACGCACAGATACGCAGTATTTT.

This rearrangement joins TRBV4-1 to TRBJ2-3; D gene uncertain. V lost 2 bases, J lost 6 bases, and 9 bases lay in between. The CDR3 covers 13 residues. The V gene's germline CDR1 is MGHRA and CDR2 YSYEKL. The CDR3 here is CASSQTIHDTQYF. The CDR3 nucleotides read TGCGCCAGCAGCCAAACAATTCATGATACGCAGTATTTT.

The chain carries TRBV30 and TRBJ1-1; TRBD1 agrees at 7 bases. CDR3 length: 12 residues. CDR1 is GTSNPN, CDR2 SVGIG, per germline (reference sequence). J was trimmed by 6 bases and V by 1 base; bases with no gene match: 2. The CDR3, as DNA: TGTGCCTGGAGTGCAGGGGGTCCTGAAGCTTTCTTT. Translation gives CAWSAGGPEAFF.

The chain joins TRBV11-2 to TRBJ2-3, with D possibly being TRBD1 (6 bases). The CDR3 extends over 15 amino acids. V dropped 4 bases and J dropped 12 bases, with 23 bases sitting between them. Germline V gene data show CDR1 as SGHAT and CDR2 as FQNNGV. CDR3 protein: CASSSGQPLTYSQYF. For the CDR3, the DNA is TGTGCCAGCAGCTCGGGACAACCTCTAACATATTCCCAGTATTTT.

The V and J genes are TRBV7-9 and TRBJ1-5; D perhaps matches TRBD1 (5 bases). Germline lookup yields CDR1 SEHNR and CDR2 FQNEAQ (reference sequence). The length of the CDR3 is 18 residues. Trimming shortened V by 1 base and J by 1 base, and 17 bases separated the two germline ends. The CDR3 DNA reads TGTGCCAGCAGCTTAGGGGAGGGTGGGGACGGCAGCAATCAGCCCCAGCATTTT. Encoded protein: CASSLGEGGDGSNQPQHF. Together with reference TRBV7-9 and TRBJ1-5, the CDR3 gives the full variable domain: DTGVSQNPRHKITKRGQNVTFRCDPISEHNRLYWYRQTLGQGPEFLTYFQNEAQLEKSRLLSDRFSAERPKGSFSTLEIQRTEQGDSAMYLCASSLGEGGDGSNQPQHFGDGTRLSIL.

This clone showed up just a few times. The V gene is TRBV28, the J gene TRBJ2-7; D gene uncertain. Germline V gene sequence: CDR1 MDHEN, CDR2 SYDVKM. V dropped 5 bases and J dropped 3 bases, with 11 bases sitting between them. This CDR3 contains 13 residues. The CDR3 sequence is CASSPNQLYEQYF. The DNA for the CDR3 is TGTGCCAGCAGTCCTAACCAGCTCTACGAGCAGTACTTC.

CDR3 amino acids: CASSLLQENSPLHF. In DNA form, the CDR3 reads TGTGCCAGCAGTTTACTTCAGGAAAATTCACCCCTCCACTTT. V gene TRBV28 combines with J gene TRBJ1-6, with D hard to call. This CDR3 region has 14 residues. Germline V CDR1 and CDR2: MDHEN, SYDVKM. The germline V and J ends were trimmed by 2 bases and 7 bases, with 9 bases remaining between them.

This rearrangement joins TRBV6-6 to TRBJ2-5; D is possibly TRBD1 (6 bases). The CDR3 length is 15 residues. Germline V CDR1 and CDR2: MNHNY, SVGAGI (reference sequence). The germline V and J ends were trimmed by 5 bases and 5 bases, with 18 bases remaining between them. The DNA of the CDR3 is TGTGCCAGCAGTACTCAACCGGGACATTGGGAGACCCAGTACTTC. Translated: CASSTQPGHWETQYF.

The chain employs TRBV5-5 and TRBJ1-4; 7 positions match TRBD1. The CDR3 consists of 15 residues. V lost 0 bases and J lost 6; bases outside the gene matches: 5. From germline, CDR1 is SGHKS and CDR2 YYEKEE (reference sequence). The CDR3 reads CASSLVGRGDEKLFF. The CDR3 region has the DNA TGTGCCAGCAGCTTGGTCGGCAGGGGGGATGAAAAACTGTTTTTT.

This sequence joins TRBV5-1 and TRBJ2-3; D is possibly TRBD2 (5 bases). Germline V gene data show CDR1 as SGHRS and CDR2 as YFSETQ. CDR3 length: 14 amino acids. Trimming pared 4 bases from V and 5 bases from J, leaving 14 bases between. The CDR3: CASSIGMLVDTQYF. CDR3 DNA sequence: TGCGCCAGCAGCATCGGGATGCTTGTAGATACGCAGTATTTT.

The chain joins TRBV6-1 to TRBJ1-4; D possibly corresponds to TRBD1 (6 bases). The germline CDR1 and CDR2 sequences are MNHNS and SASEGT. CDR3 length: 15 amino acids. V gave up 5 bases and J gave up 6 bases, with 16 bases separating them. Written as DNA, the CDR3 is TGTGCCAGCAGTACCCGGGACACTAATTATGAAAAACTGTTTTTT. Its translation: CASSTRDTNYEKLFF.

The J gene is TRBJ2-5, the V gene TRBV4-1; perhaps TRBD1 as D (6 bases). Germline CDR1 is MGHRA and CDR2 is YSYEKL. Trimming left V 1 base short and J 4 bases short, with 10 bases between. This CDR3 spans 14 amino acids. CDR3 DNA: TGCGCCAGCAGCCAAGTACAGGGTGCAGAGACCCAGTACTTC. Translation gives CASSQVQGAETQYF.

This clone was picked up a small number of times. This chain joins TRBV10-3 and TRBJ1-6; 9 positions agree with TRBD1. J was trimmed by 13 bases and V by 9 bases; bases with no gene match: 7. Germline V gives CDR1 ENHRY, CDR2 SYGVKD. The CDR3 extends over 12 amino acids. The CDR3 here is CAIGTGTPPLHF. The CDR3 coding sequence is TGTGCCATAGGGACAGGGACGCCCCCCCTCCACTTT.